A selection of T cell receptor beta chains follows, all from one sample in a study of blood T cell repertoires in COVID-19. The method was immunoSEQ multiplex PCR; TCRdb's version includes in-frame clones alone and lacks a portion of them. The sample shows over 200,000 clones, approximately 83% of them seen only once. The sequenced sample consisted of peripheral blood. All receptors derive from a woman in her 30s who had recovered from COVID-19. Each CDR3 is given with its conserved first and last residue. A D gene is named only where the DNA matches it firmly. Size is omitted from some rows. Given values are once, few, many or a class for expanded clones.

CDR3 DNA	CDR3 protein	clone size	V gene	J gene	D gene
TGTGCCAGCAGAGCCGGGACTAGCGGTTTGAAAGAGACCCAGTACTTC	CASRAGTSGLKETQYF	NA	TRBV3-1/TRBV3-2	TRBJ2-5	TRBD2
TGCGCCAGCAGCCGAGGGACTAGCGGGGGGGCCGGGGAGACCCAGTACTTC	CASSRGTSGGAGETQYF	NA	TRBV5-1	TRBJ2-5	TRBD2
TGTGCCAGCAGTCTCCTGGGGGGACAGGTCGACAATGAGCAGTTCTTC	CASSLLGGQVDNEQFF	NA	TRBV6-2/TRBV6-3	TRBJ2-1	TRBD1
TGTGCCAGTAGTCACGGGACAGGGGGCACCGAGCAGTACTTC	CASSHGTGGTEQYF	NA	TRBV19	TRBJ2-7	TRBD1
TGTGCCAGCAGCTTGTTTAAGGGAAACGGGGGGAATGAGCAGTTCTTC	CASSLFKGNGGNEQFF	NA	TRBV5-4	TRBJ2-1	TRBD2
TGTGCCAGTGCGGGGGGAAGGTTAGGACCCCTCCACTTT	CASAGGRLGPLHF	NA	TRBV9	TRBJ1-6	NA
TGTGCCAGCAGCACTGACACGTACGAGCAGTACTTC	CASSTDTYEQYF	few	TRBV5-5	TRBJ2-7	NA
TGCGCCAGCAGCTCAACAGGGGGCGGTTCATACACCTTC	CASSSTGGGSYTF	once	TRBV5-1	TRBJ1-2	TRBD1
TGCGCCAGCAGTGAATCGTGGGGGGAACAGTTTAACTATGGCTACACCTTC	CASSESWGEQFNYGYTF	NA	TRBV10-2	TRBJ1-2	NA
TGTGCCACCCAGGGGGCTTCGGGCGAGCAGTACTTC	CATQGASGEQYF	NA	TRBV11-2	TRBJ2-7	TRBD1
TGTGCCAGCAGCGTAGCGGTGTCAACCAAGGCCACAGACGAAGCTTTCTTT	CASSVAVSTKATDEAFF	once	TRBV9	TRBJ1-1	NA
TGTGCCAGCAGTGAGACAGGGTTTAGCAATCAGCCCCAGCATTTT	CASSETGFSNQPQHF	few	TRBV2	TRBJ1-5	TRBD1
TGTGCCAGCAGCCGCCGCGACAGACAGCCCCTCGATTCACCCCTCCACTTT	CASSRRDRQPLDSPLHF	NA	TRBV9	TRBJ1-6	NA
TGTGCCAGCAGCTTAGCACTAGCGGGGGCCAACACCGGGGAGCTGTTTTTT	CASSLALAGANTGELFF	NA	TRBV7-9	TRBJ2-2	TRBD2
TGCGCCAGCAGCGATCCGGGACAGGGGCATAATTCACCCCTCCACTTT	CASSDPGQGHNSPLHF	NA	TRBV5-1	TRBJ1-6	TRBD1
TGTGCCAGCAGCTTAGTAGGGGGTTCGAACACTGAAGCTTTCTTT	CASSLVGGSNTEAFF	NA	TRBV11-2	TRBJ1-1	NA
TGCAGCGTTTGGGGGGACCCGAACACTGAAGCTTTCTTT	CSVWGDPNTEAFF	NA	TRBV29-1	TRBJ1-1	NA
TGTGCCAGCAGCTCCAGACTAGCGGACTACAATGAGCAGTTCTTC	CASSSRLADYNEQFF	NA	TRBV7-3	TRBJ2-1	TRBD2
TGTGCCAGCAGCCAAGAAAGAGCCAATGAAAAACTGTTTTTT	CASSQERANEKLFF	NA	TRBV4-2	TRBJ1-4	NA
TGTGCCAGCTACTACGAGGACAGAGACACAGATACGCAGTATTTT	CASYYEDRDTDTQYF	NA	TRBV5-6	TRBJ2-3	NA
TGTGCCAGCTCACCCGGGACAGGGGGCCCTTTTGGCTACACCTTC	CASSPGTGGPFGYTF	NA	TRBV18	TRBJ1-2	TRBD1
TGTGCCAGCAGCTTAGACAATACGCAGTATTTT	CASSLDNTQYF	NA	TRBV7-9	TRBJ2-3	NA
TGCAGTGCTAGTGCGCGGGACAGGGTACACACCGGGGAGCTGTTTTTT	CSASARDRVHTGELFF	NA	TRBV20-1	TRBJ2-2	TRBD1
TGTGCCAGCAGCTTTGAGGGGGGGGACACTGAAGCTTTCTTT	CASSFEGGDTEAFF	NA	TRBV7-8	TRBJ1-1	NA
TGTGCCAGCTCACTTCAACAGAACACCGGGGAGCTGTTTTTT	CASSLQQNTGELFF	NA	TRBV18	TRBJ2-2	NA
TGCGCCAGCAGCTTGGATTTTAGGGGCCGAGGCTTGGGAAACACCATATATTTT	CASSLDFRGRGLGNTIYF	NA	TRBV5-1	TRBJ1-3	NA
TGTGCCAGCAGCCAGGAACTAGCGGGGGTAGGGAACGAGCAGTACTTC	CASSQELAGVGNEQYF	NA	TRBV3-1/TRBV3-2	TRBJ2-7	TRBD2
TGTGCCAGTTATCAGCGCCTCTCTGGAAACACCATATATTTT	CASYQRLSGNTIYF	NA	TRBV19	TRBJ1-3	NA
TGTGCCAGCAGTTTACTCCCCCCCGGGACTAGCGTCTACAATGAGCAGTTCTTC	CASSLLPPGTSVYNEQFF	NA	TRBV27	TRBJ2-1	TRBD2
TGCGCCAGCAGCCAAACCCGGGACAGGTACTACGAGCAGTACTTC	CASSQTRDRYYEQYF	NA	TRBV4-1	TRBJ2-7	TRBD1
TGTGCCAGCAGCCAAATCGGGGGGCGGTCCTACGAGCAGTACTTC	CASSQIGGRSYEQYF	NA	TRBV3-1/TRBV3-2	TRBJ2-7	NA
TGTGCCAGTACCCGCGGCAGGGCAGCTAGCAATCAGCCCCAGCATTTT	CASTRGRAASNQPQHF	NA	TRBV19	TRBJ1-5	NA
TGCGCCAGCAGCCCATATGGGGGGGAGAGTGTCTATGGCTACACCTTC	CASSPYGGESVYGYTF	NA	TRBV4-1	TRBJ1-2	NA
TGTGCCAGCAGCTTCCGGGACTCCACCACCGGGGAGCTGTTTTTT	CASSFRDSTTGELFF	few	TRBV7-3	TRBJ2-2	NA
TGCGCCAGCAGCGTACGGGACAGGTTAGATGGCTACACCTTC	CASSVRDRLDGYTF	NA	TRBV5-1	TRBJ1-2	TRBD1
TGTGCCAGCGCACCGCAGGGGCGGGGGGGCTCCTACAATGAGCAGTTCTTC	CASAPQGRGGSYNEQFF	NA	TRBV5-5	TRBJ2-1	TRBD2
TGTGCCAGCTCGCCCACTAGCGGGGGTGCCACAGATACGCAGTATTTT	CASSPTSGGATDTQYF	NA	TRBV18	TRBJ2-3	TRBD2
TGTGCCAGTAGTACCATGACTAGCGGGGGTTTGGAGACCCAGTACTTC	CASSTMTSGGLETQYF	NA	TRBV19	TRBJ2-5	TRBD2
TGTGCCAGTAAGGGGAATGGAGAGGAGACCCAGTACTTC	CASKGNGEETQYF	once	TRBV19	TRBJ2-5	NA
TGTGCCAGCACCTTGACGGCGGGGAGTGGCTACACCTTC	CASTLTAGSGYTF	NA	TRBV7-3	TRBJ1-2	NA
TGTGCCAGCAGCCTCGTCTGGGGGGATCAGCCCCAGCATTTT	CASSLVWGDQPQHF	NA	TRBV7-2	TRBJ1-5	NA
TGTGCCAGCAGCTTCAGGGACAGCTACGAGCAGTACTTC	CASSFRDSYEQYF	few	TRBV5-4	TRBJ2-7	TRBD1
TGTGCCAGCAGCGACGGGACTAGCGGACTTCAAGAGACCCAGTACTTC	CASSDGTSGLQETQYF	NA	TRBV9	TRBJ2-5	TRBD2
TGTGCCAGCAGCTCCTCCGGGACAGGGAACACTGAAGCTTTCTTT	CASSSSGTGNTEAFF	NA	TRBV11-2	TRBJ1-1	TRBD1
TGTGCCAGCAGTGAATGGCCGGGGTGGCAGGAGAACACTGAAGCTTTCTTT	CASSEWPGWQENTEAFF	NA	TRBV6-1	TRBJ1-1	NA
TGCGCCAGCAGCTGGTCTGGGGGCAGGTTGGAGACCCAGTACTTC	CASSWSGGRLETQYF	NA	TRBV5-1	TRBJ2-5	NA
TGTGCCAGCAGCTTGATCAGGGAAAAAGAGACCCAGTACTTC	CASSLIREKETQYF	NA	TRBV11-2	TRBJ2-5	NA
TGTGCCAGCTCACCACTAGGGGACACGTACAATGAGCAGTTCTTC	CASSPLGDTYNEQFF	NA	TRBV18	TRBJ2-1	NA
TGTGCCAGTTCGCAGGGGGCAGGCGAGCAGTACTTC	CASSQGAGEQYF	NA	TRBV19	TRBJ2-7	TRBD1
TGTGCCAGCAGTGACTCATCGTCCGGGAATTCACCCCTCCACTTT	CASSDSSSGNSPLHF	few	TRBV6-4	TRBJ1-6	NA
TGTGCCAGCAGCCTCTTCTCCGGACAGGGTTGTGAAAAACTGTTTTTT	CASSLFSGQGCEKLFF	NA	TRBV3-1/TRBV3-2	TRBJ1-4	TRBD1
TGTGCCATCAGTGAGTCAGGGGGCCACCCCTATAATTCACCCCTCCACTTT	CAISESGGHPYNSPLHF	NA	TRBV10-3	TRBJ1-6	TRBD1
TGTGCCAGCTTCCACGGGACAGGGAACACCGGGGAGCTGTTTTTT	CASFHGTGNTGELFF	few	TRBV5-8	TRBJ2-2	TRBD1
TGTGCCAGCAGTGATGGACAGGTCTATGGCTACACCTTC	CASSDGQVYGYTF	NA	TRBV2	TRBJ1-2	TRBD1
TGTGCCAGTACCGGACAGGGGGCCTACGAGCAGTACTTC	CASTGQGAYEQYF	NA	TRBV19	TRBJ2-7	TRBD1